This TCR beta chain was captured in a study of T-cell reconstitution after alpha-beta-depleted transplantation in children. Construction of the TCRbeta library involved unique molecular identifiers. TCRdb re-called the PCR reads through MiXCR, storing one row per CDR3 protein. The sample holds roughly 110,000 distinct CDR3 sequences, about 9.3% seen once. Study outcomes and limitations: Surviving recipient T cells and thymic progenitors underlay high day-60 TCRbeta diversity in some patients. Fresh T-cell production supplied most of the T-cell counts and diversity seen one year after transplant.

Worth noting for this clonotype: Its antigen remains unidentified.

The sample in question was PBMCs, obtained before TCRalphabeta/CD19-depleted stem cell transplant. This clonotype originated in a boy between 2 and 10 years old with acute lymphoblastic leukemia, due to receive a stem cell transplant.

Here the CDR3 DNA reads TGTGCCAGCTCACCTTGGACTAGCGGGAATGAGCAGTTCTTC. It encodes CASSPWTSGNEQFF. V usage is TRBV18 and J usage is TRBJ2-1; 11 nucleotides agree with TRBD2. Germline CDR1 reads KGHSH; CDR2 reads LQKENI. The J segment lost 7 bases and the V segment lost 3 bases, leaving 2 bases of the junction unmatched. This CDR3 is 14 amino acids long.